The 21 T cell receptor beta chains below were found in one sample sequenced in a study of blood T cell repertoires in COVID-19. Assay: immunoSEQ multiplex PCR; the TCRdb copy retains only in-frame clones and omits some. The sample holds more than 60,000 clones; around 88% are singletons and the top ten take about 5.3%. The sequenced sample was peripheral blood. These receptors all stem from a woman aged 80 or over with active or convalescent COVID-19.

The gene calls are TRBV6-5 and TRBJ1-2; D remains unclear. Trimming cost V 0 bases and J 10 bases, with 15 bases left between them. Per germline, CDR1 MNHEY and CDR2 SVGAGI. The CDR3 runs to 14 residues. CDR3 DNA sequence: TGTGCCAGCAGTTACTCGATACGTAAGAGGGACTACACCTTC. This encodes CASSYSIRKRDYTF.

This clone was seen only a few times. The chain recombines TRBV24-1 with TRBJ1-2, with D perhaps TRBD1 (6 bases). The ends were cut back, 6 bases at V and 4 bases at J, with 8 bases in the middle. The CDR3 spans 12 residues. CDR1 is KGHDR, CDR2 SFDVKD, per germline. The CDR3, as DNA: TGTGCCACCAGTAGGGGGTTCTATGGCTACACCTTC. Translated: CATSRGFYGYTF.

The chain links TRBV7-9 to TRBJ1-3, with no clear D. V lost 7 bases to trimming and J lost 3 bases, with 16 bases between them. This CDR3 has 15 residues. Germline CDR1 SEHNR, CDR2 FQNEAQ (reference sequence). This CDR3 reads CASNSGALGGNTIYF. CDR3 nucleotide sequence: TGTGCCAGCAACAGCGGAGCGTTGGGTGGAAACACCATATATTTT.

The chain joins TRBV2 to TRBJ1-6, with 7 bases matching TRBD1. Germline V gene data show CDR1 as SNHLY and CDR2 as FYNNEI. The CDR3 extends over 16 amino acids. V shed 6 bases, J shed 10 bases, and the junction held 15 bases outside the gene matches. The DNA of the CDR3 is TGTGCCAGCAGCCAAAACAGACAGGGATCGGGCTCACCCCTCCACTTT. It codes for CASSQNRQGSGSPLHF.

The CDR3 is CASSLAHGRNYEQYF. CDR3 DNA sequence: TGTGCCAGCAGCTTAGCCCACGGGAGGAACTACGAGCAGTACTTC. This sequence joins TRBV11-2 and TRBJ2-7, with 7 bases fitting TRBD2. V trimming: 1 base; J trimming: 3 bases; junction bases outside the gene matches: 6. The V gene's germline CDR1 is SGHAT and CDR2 FQNNGV. The CDR3 runs to 15 residues. Drawing the rest from reference TRBV11-2 and TRBJ2-7, the complete variable domain is EAGVAQSPRYKIIEKRQSVAFWCNPISGHATLYWYQQILGQGPKLLIQFQNNGVVDDSQLPKDRFSAERLKGVDSTLKIQPAKLEDSAVYLCASSLAHGRNYEQYFGPGTRLTVT.

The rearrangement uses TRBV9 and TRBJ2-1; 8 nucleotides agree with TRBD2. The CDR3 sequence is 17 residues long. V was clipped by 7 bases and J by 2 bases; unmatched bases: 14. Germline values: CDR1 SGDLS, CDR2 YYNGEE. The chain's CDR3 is CASGGVGGGRTYNEQFF. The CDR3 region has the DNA TGTGCCAGCGGAGGGGTCGGCGGGGGGCGAACCTACAATGAGCAGTTCTTC.

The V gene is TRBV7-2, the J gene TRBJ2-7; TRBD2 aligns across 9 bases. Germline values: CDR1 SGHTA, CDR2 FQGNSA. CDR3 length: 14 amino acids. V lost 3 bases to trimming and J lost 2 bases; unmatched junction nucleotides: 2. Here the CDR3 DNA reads TGTGCCAGCAGCTTGACTAGCGGCACCTACGAGCAGTACTTC. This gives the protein CASSLTSGTYEQYF.

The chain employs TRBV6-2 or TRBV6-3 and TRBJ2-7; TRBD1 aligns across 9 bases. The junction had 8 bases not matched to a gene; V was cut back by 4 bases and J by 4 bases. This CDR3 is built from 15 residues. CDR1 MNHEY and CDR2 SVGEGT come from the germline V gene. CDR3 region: CASSFPGQGIYEQYF. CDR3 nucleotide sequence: TGTGCCAGCAGTTTTCCGGGACAGGGTATTTACGAGCAGTACTTC.

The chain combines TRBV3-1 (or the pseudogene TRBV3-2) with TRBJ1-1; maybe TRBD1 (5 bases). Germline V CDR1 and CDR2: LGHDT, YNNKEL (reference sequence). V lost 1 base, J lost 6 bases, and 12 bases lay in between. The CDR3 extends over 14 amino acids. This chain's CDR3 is CASSQGRGLAEAFF. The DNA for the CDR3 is TGTGCCAGCAGCCAAGGAAGGGGATTAGCTGAAGCTTTCTTT.

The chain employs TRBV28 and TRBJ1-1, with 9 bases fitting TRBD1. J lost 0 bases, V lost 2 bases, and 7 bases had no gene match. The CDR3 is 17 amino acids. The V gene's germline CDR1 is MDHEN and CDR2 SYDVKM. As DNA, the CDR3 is TGTGCCAGCAGTTTAAGGGGACAGGGCCTTATGAACACTGAAGCTTTCTTT. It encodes CASSLRGQGLMNTEAFF. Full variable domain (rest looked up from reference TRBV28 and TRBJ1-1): DVKVTQSSRYLVKRTGEKVFLECVQDMDHENMFWYRQDPGLGLRLIYFSYDVKMKEKGDIPEGYSVSREKKERFSLILESASTNQTSMYLCASSLRGQGLMNTEAFFGQGTRLTVV.

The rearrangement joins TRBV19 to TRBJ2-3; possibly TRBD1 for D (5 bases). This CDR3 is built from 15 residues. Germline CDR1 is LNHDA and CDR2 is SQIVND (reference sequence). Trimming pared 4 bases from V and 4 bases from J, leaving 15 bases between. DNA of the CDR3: TGTGCCAGTAGTAATAGACAAGGGGCGCCAGATACGCAGTATTTT. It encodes CASSNRQGAPDTQYF.

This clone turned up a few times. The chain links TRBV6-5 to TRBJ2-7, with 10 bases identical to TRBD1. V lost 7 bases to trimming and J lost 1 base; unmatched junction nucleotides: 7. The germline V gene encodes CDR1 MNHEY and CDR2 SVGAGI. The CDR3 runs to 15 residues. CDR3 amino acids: CASIRGQGSSYEQYF. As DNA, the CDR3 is TGTGCCAGCATCAGGGGACAGGGGTCTTCCTACGAGCAGTACTTC.

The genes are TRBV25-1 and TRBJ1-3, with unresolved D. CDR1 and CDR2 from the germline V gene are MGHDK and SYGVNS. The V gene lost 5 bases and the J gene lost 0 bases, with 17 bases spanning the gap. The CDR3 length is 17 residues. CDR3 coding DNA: TGTGCCAGCAGTCCGAGTTTGATGGGCCGCTCTGGAAACACCATATATTTT. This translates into CASSPSLMGRSGNTIYF.

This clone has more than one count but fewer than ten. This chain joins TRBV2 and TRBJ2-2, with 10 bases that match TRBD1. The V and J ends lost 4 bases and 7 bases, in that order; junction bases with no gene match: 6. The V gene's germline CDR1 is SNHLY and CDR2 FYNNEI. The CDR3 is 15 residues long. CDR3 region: CASSAPGQGIGELFF. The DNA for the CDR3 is TGTGCCAGCAGTGCTCCGGGACAGGGGATCGGGGAGCTGTTTTTT. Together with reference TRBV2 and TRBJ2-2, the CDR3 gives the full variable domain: EPEVTQTPSHQVTQMGQEVILRCVPISNHLYFYWYRQILGQKVEFLVSFYNNEISEKSEIFDDQFSVERPDGSNFTLKIRSTKLEDSAMYFCASSAPGQGIGELFFGEGSRLTVL.

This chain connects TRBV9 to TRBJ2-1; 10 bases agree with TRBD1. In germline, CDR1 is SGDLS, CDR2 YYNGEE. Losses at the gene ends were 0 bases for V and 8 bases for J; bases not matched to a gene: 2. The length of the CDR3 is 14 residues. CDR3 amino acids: CASSVETGGDEQFF. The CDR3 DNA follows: TGTGCCAGCAGCGTAGAGACAGGGGGCGATGAGCAGTTCTTC.

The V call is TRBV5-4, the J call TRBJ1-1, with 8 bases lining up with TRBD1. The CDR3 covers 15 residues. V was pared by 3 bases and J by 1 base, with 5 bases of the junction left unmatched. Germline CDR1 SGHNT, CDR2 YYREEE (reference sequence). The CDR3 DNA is TGTGCCAGCAGCTCCCGGACAGGGTCGAACACTGAAGCTTTCTTT. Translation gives CASSSRTGSNTEAFF.

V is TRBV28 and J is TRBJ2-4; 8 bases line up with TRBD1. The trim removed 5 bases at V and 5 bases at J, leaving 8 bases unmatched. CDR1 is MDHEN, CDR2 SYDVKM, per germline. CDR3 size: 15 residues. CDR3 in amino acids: CASSAPGTGENIQYF. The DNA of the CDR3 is TGTGCCAGCAGTGCACCCGGGACAGGCGAAAACATTCAGTACTTC.

The DNA for the CDR3 is TGTGCCAGCAGCTCGGGAGCGGACACCGGGGAGCTGTTTTTT. This codes for CASSSGADTGELFF. The V call is TRBV5-4, the J call TRBJ2-2, with a tentative D call TRBD2 (6 bases). Between the trimmed V and J ends, which lost 3 bases and 3 bases, there was a span of 9 bases. The CDR3 sequence is 14 residues long. The germline CDR1 and CDR2 sequences are SGHNT and YYREEE (reference sequence).

The CDR3 region is CASSSFEAGVRGETQYF. DNA of the CDR3: TGTGCCAGCAGTTCTTTCGAAGCGGGAGTTCGGGGAGAGACCCAGTACTTC. The rearrangement joins TRBV28 to TRBJ2-5, with 8 positions matching TRBD2. The CDR3 has 17 residues. J gave up 4 bases and V 4 bases, and 14 bases lay outside the gene matches. Germline CDR1 MDHEN, CDR2 SYDVKM.

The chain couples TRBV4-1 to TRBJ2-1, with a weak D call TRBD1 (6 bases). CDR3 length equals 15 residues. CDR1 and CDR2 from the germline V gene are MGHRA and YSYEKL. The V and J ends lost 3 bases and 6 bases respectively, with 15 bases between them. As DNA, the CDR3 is TGCGCCAGCAGCCAGGCGACCGGGACACTCAATGAGCAGTTCTTC. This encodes CASSQATGTLNEQFF.

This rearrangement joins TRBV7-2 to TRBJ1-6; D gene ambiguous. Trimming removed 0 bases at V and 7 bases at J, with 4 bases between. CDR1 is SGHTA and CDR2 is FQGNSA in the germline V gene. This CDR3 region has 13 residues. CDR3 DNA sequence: TGTGCCAGCAGCTTAGCCAGAAATTCACCCCTCCACTTT. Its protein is CASSLARNSPLHF.